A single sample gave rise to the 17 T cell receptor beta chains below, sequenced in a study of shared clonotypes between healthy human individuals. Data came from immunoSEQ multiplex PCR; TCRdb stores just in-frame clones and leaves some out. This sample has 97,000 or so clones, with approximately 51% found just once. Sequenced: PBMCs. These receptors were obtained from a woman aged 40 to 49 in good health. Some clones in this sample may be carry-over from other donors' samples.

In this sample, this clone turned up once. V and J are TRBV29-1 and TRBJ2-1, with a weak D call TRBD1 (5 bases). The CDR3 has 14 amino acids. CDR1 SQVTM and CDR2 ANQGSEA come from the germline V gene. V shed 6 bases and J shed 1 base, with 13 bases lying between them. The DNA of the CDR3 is TGCAGCGTACAAGGCAGGGCATCCTACAATGAGCAGTTCTTC. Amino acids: CSVQGRASYNEQFF.

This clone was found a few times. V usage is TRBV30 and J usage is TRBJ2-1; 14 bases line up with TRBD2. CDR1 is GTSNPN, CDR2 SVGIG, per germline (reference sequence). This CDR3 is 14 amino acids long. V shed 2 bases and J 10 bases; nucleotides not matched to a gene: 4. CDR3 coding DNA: TGTGCCTGGAGTACGGGACTAGCGGGAGTGGAGCAGTTCTTC. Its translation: CAWSTGLAGVEQFF.

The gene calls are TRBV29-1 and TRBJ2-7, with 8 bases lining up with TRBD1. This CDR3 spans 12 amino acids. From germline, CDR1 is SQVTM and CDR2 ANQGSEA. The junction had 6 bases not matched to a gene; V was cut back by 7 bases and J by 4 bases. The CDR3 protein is CSAARGQYEQYF. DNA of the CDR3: TGCAGCGCCGCCAGGGGGCAATACGAGCAGTACTTC.

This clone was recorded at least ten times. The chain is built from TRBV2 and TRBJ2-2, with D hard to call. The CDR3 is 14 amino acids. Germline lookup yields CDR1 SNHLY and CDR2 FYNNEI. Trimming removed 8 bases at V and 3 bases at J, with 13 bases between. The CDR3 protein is CASFLSRDTGELFF. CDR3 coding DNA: TGTGCCAGCTTCTTGTCCCGGGACACCGGGGAGCTGTTTTTT.

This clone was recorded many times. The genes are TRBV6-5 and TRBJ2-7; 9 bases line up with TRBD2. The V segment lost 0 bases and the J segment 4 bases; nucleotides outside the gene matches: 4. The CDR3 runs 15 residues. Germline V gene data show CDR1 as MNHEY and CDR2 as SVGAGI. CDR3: CASSYSGLALYEQYF. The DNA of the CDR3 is TGTGCCAGCAGTTACTCAGGACTAGCGCTTTACGAGCAGTACTTC.

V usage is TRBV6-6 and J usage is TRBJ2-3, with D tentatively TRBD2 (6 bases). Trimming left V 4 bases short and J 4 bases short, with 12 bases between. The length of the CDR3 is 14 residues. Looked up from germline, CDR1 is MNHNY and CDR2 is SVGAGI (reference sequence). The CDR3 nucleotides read TGTGCCAGCAGTTTTCTAACGGGAGCAGATACGCAGTATTTT. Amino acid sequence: CASSFLTGADTQYF.

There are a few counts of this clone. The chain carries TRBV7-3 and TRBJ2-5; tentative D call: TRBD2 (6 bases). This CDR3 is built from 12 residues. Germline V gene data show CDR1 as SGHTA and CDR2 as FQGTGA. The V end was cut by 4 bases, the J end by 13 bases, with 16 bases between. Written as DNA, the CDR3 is TGTGCCAGCAGCTCCCCTAGCGAACTGATGTACTTC. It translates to CASSSPSELMYF. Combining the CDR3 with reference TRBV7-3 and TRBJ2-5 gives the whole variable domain GAGVSQTPSNKVTEKGKYVELRCDPISGHTALYWYRQSLGQGPEFLIYFQGTGAADDSGLPNDRFFAVRPEGSVSTLKIQRTERGDSAVYLCASSSPSELMYFGPGTRLLVL.

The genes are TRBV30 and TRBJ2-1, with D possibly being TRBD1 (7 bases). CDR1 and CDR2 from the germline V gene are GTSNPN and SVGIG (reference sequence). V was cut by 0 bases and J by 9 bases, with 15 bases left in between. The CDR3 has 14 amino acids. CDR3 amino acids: CAWSVGQGGGEQFF. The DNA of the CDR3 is TGTGCCTGGAGTGTGGGGCAGGGGGGTGGTGAGCAGTTCTTC.

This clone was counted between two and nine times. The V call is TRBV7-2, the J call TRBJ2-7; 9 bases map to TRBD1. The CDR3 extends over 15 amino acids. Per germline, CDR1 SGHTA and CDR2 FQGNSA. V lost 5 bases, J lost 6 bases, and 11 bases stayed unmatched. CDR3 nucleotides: TGTGCCAGCAGCGTCCAACAGGGGGCGGTCGGCGAGCAGTACTTC. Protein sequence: CASSVQQGAVGEQYF.

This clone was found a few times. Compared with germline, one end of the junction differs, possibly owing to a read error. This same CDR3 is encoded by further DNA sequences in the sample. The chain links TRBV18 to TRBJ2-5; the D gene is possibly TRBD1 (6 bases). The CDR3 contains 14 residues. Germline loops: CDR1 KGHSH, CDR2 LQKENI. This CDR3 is CASSPRRGLETQYF. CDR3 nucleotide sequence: TGTGCCAGCTCCCCACGTAGGGGGTTAGAGACCCAGTACTTC. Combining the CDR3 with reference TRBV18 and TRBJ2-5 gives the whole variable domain NAGVMQNPRHLVRRRGQEARLRCSPMKGHSHVYWYRQLPEEGLKFMVYLQKENIIDESGMPKERFSAEFPKEGPSILRIQQVVRGDSAAYFCASSPRRGLETQYFGPGTRLLVL.

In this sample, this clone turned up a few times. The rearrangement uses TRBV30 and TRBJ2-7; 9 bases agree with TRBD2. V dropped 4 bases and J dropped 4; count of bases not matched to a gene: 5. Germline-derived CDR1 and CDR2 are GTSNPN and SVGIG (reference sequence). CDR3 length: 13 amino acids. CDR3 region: CAWMASGKYEQYF. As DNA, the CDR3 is TGTGCCTGGATGGCTAGCGGGAAGTACGAGCAGTACTTC.

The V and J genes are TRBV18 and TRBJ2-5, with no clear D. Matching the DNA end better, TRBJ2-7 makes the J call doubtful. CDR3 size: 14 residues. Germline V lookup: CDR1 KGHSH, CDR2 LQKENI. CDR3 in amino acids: CASSSADGSYEQYF. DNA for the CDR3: TGTGCCAGCTCATCCGCGGACGGGTCCTACGAGCAGTACTTC.

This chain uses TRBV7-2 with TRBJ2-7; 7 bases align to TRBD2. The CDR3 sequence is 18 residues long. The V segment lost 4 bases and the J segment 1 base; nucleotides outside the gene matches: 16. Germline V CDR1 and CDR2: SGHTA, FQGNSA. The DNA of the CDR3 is TGTGCCAGCAGCTCTCCCCGAGTGGCAGGGAGGGTGTCCTACGAGCAGTACTTC. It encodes CASSSPRVAGRVSYEQYF.

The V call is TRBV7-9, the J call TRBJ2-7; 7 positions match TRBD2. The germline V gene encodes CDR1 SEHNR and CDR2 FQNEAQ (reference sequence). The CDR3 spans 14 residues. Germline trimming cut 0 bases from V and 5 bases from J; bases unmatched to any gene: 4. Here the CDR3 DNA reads TGTGCCAGCAGCTTAGCGAGTGCGGGAGACGAGCAGTACTTC. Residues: CASSLASAGDEQYF.

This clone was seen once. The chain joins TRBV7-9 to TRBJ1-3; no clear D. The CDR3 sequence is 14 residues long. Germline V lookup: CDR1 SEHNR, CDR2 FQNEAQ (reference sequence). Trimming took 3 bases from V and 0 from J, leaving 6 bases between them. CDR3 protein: CASSFQNSGNTIYF. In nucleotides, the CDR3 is TGTGCCAGCAGCTTTCAGAACTCTGGAAACACCATATATTTT.

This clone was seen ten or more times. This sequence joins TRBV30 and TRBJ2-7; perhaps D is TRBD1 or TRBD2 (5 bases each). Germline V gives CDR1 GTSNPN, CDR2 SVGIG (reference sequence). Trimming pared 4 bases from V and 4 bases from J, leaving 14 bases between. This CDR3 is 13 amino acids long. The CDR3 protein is CAWNTGTPYEQYF. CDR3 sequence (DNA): TGTGCCTGGAACACGGGGACGCCTTACGAGCAGTACTTC.

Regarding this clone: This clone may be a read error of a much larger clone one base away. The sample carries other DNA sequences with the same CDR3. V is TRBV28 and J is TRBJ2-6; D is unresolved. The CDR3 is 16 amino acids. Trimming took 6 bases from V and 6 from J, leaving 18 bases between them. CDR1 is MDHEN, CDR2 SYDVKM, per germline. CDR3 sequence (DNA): TGTGCCAGCAGCCCAATGGGGTCGGACGTGGCCAACGTCCTGACTTTC. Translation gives CASSPMGSDVANVLTF.